The 29 T cell receptor beta chains given below trace back to one sample, sequenced in a study of shared clonotypes between healthy human individuals (dated by TCRdb to 2018 to 2021). The library was built by means of the immunoSEQ multiplex PCR assay. Held by TCRdb, this immuneACCESS table contains in-frame sequences only and omits some clones. Under half of the omission traces to an unresolved V gene where checked; the cause of the rest is unknown. Within this sample are approximately 2,200,000 clones, with 85% to 95% of them counted one time only. More than 1.5% of the sample comes from the top ten. CD8 naive samples were obtained by positive selection for CCR7 among CD45RO-negative cells, yielding a CD45RA+CCR7+ population from which TemRA cells were excluded. The material sequenced was naive CD8+ T cells from PBMCs. The cell subset or site label on this specimen signifies: CD45RA+CCR7+. These receptor sequences come from a man aged 18 to 30 in good health. Some clones in this sample may be carry-over from other donors' samples.

The V gene is TRBV5-8, the J gene TRBJ2-5; the D gene could be TRBD1 or TRBD2 (6 bases each). V gave up 4 bases and J gave up 5 bases, with 18 bases separating them. Per the germline V gene, CDR1 is SGHTS and CDR2 is YDEGEE. The CDR3 has 15 residues. This CDR3 is CASSPGQTGGETQYF. As DNA, the CDR3 is TGTGCCAGCAGCCCCGGACAGACCGGAGGGGAGACCCAGTACTTC.

The CDR3 nucleotides are TGTGCCAGCAGCTTAGTTACCGCCAGCTCCTACGAGCAGTACTTC. Translated, it gives CASSLVTASSYEQYF. The chain joins TRBV7-9 to TRBJ2-7; D gene unclear. The CDR3 totals 15 residues. Looked up from germline, CDR1 is SEHNR and CDR2 is FQNEAQ (reference sequence). Trimming left V 1 base short and J 0 bases short, with 10 bases between.

V gene TRBV9 combines with J gene TRBJ2-1; D is ambiguous. Trimming stripped 4 bases from V and 2 bases from J, with 13 bases between. The CDR3 loop spans 15 amino acids. Germline V gives CDR1 SGDLS, CDR2 YYNGEE. The CDR3 nucleotides are TGTGCCAGCAGCCCTCAAGGTACCCCCTACAATGAGCAGTTCTTC. Translating gives CASSPQGTPYNEQFF.

The chain employs TRBV11-3 and TRBJ2-2, with 10 bases lining up with TRBD1. CDR1 and CDR2 from the germline V gene are SGHNT and YENEEA. J was trimmed by 0 bases and V by 5 bases; bases with no gene match: 0. CDR3 length: 15 amino acids. The CDR3 sequence is CASSGQGANTGELFF. CDR3 bases: TGTGCCAGCAGCGGACAGGGGGCGAACACCGGGGAGCTGTTTTTT. Supplemented by reference TRBV11-3 and TRBJ2-2, the full variable domain reads EAGVVQSPRYKIIEKKQPVAFWCNPISGHNTLYWYLQNLGQGPELLIRYENEEAVDDSQLPKDRFSAERLKGVDSTLKIQPAELGDSAVYLCASSGQGANTGELFFGEGSRLTVL.

This chain links TRBV5-5 with TRBJ1-3; unclear D gene. Looked up from germline, CDR1 is SGHKS and CDR2 is YYEKEE (reference sequence). Trimming left V 5 bases short and J 0 bases short, with 12 bases between. The CDR3 has 15 amino acids. The CDR3 DNA sequence: TGTGCCAGCAGTTTCAGTGTTTCCTCTGGAAACACCATATATTTT. It yields the protein CASSFSVSSGNTIYF.

This clone was found once. J is TRBJ2-3 and V is TRBV7-2, with D unclear. The CDR3 length is 16 residues. Trimming took off 1 base at V and 2 bases at J, with 13 bases between the two ends. CDR1 is SGHTA and CDR2 is FQGNSA in the germline V gene. The CDR3 nucleotides read TGTGCCAGCAGCTTAGTCTGGCGAGAGCCCACAGATACGCAGTATTTT. Residues: CASSLVWREPTDTQYF. Full variable domain (remainder filled in from reference TRBV7-2 and TRBJ2-3): GAGVSQSPSNKVTEKGKDVELRCDPISGHTALYWYRQSLGQGLEFLIYFQGNSAPDKSGLPSDRFSAERTGGSVSTLTIQRTQQEDSAVYLCASSLVWREPTDTQYFGPGTRLTVL.

Worth noting for this clone: The identical CDR3 is also encoded by other nucleotide sequences in the sample. The chain is built from TRBV7-9 and TRBJ2-7; D is ambiguous. The CDR3 has 12 amino acids. Trimming stripped 3 bases from V and 6 bases from J, with 9 bases between. The germline CDR1 and CDR2 sequences are SEHNR and FQNEAQ (reference sequence). The CDR3 is CASSLAGREQYF. The CDR3 DNA sequence: TGTGCCAGCAGCTTGGCCGGTCGCGAGCAGTACTTC.

The chain links TRBV7-9 to TRBJ2-7; TRBD2 agrees at 10 bases. Germline V lookup: CDR1 SEHNR, CDR2 FQNEAQ (reference sequence). The V segment lost 5 bases and the J segment 1 base; nucleotides outside the gene matches: 11. This CDR3 is 17 amino acids long. The CDR3 nucleotides read TGTGCCAGCAGCCCTGGACTAGCGGCGACCTATTCCTACGAGCAGTACTTC. This codes for CASSPGLAATYSYEQYF.

The CDR3 region is CASSLDVSGRPYNEQFF. CDR3 in DNA: TGTGCCAGCAGCTTAGATGTTAGCGGGAGGCCCTACAATGAGCAGTTCTTC. This chain links TRBV11-2 with TRBJ2-1; TRBD2 agrees at 10 bases. Per germline, CDR1 SGHAT and CDR2 FQNNGV. V shed 0 bases, J shed 2 bases, and the junction held 4 bases outside the gene matches. The CDR3 consists of 17 residues. The complete variable domain, with remaining parts taken from reference TRBV11-2 and TRBJ2-1, reads EAGVAQSPRYKIIEKRQSVAFWCNPISGHATLYWYQQILGQGPKLLIQFQNNGVVDDSQLPKDRFSAERLKGVDSTLKIQPAKLEDSAVYLCASSLDVSGRPYNEQFFGPGTRLTVL.

This clone was detected once. The V gene is TRBV21-1, the J gene TRBJ1-5. TRBV21-1 is a listed pseudogene. This CDR3 has 14 residues. Here the CDR3 reads CASSKFRANQPQHF. The CDR3 DNA is TGTGCCAGCAGCAAATTTAGGGCAAATCAGCCCCAGCATTTT.

The J gene is TRBJ2-1, the V gene TRBV5-4; tentatively, D is TRBD2 (7 bases). Germline V gene data show CDR1 as SGHNT and CDR2 as YYREEE (reference sequence). The CDR3 is 16 amino acids. Trimming took 1 base from V and 4 from J, leaving 15 bases between them. This chain's CDR3 is CASSLRRERGYNEQFF. CDR3 nucleotides: TGTGCCAGCAGCTTGAGGCGGGAGAGGGGGTACAATGAGCAGTTCTTC.

The sample holds one count of this clone. This chain joins TRBV27 and TRBJ2-1, with D tentatively TRBD2 (6 bases). This CDR3 comprises 15 residues. CDR1 is MNHEY, CDR2 SMNVEV, per germline (reference sequence). Between the trimmed V and J ends, which lost 4 bases and 2 bases, there was a span of 12 bases. The CDR3 DNA is TGTGCCAGCAGTTCCCGGGAGTTAGCCTACAATGAGCAGTTCTTC. This gives the protein CASSSRELAYNEQFF.

The chain recombines TRBV4-1 with TRBJ2-7, with D perhaps matching TRBD1 or TRBD2 (5 bases each). Trimming shortened V by 4 bases and J by 3 bases, and 19 bases separated the two germline ends. The CDR3 is made up of 16 amino acids. The V gene's germline CDR1 is MGHRA and CDR2 YSYEKL. In nucleotides, the CDR3 is TGCGCCAGCAGCCTAATCCCAGGGACGGAAAACTACGAGCAGTACTTC. This translates into CASSLIPGTENYEQYF.

In its sample, this clone was seen many times. Written as DNA, the CDR3 is TGTGCCAGCAGCTTAGAGGCAGATACGCAGTATTTT. It codes for CASSLEADTQYF. V usage is TRBV11-2 and J usage is TRBJ2-3; unclear D gene. The CDR3 extends over 12 amino acids. Trimming took off 0 bases at V and 4 bases at J, with 2 bases between the two ends. CDR1 and CDR2 from the germline V gene are SGHAT and FQNNGV.

V usage is TRBV4-2 and J usage is TRBJ2-2, with D possibly called TRBD1 or TRBD2 (5 bases each). Per germline, CDR1 LGHNA and CDR2 YNFKEQ. The CDR3 has 14 amino acids. The V end was cut by 4 bases, the J end by 4 bases, with 10 bases between. DNA of the CDR3: TGTGCCAGCAGCCCTGGGACCGTCACCGGGGAGCTGTTTTTT. Its translation is CASSPGTVTGELFF.

A few counts support this clone. The chain employs TRBV27 and TRBJ1-4; TRBD1 is a possible D gene (6 bases). The CDR3 spans 14 residues. Germline V gives CDR1 MNHEY, CDR2 SMNVEV (reference sequence). Trimming took off 7 bases at V and 7 bases at J, with 16 bases between the two ends. The DNA of the CDR3 is TGTGCCAGCACCCCCGGGGGGGCTGGTGAAAAACTGTTTTTT. Translated, it gives CASTPGGAGEKLFF.

This rearrangement joins TRBV9 to TRBJ1-6; unclear D gene. Germline V gives CDR1 SGDLS, CDR2 YYNGEE. The CDR3 has 12 amino acids. The V end was cut by 1 base, the J end by 10 bases, with 6 bases between. The CDR3 nucleotides read TGTGCCAGCAGCGTATCGGGATCACCCCTCCACTTT. Residues: CASSVSGSPLHF.

The CDR3 DNA is TGTGCCAGCCCTCTAAACACCGGGGAGCTGTTTTTT. It codes for CASPLNTGELFF. This rearrangement joins TRBV6-1 to TRBJ2-2; no firm D call. The germline V gene encodes CDR1 MNHNS and CDR2 SASEGT. V shed 8 bases and J shed 2 bases, with 6 bases lying between them. The CDR3 sequence is 12 residues long.

The chain employs TRBV7-2 and TRBJ2-1; a possible D gene is TRBD2 (5 bases). Germline V gene data show CDR1 as SGHTA and CDR2 as FQGNSA. This CDR3 comprises 19 residues. V lost 3 bases to trimming and J lost 0 bases, with 21 bases between them. The CDR3 sequence: CASSFEKISGRHSYNEQFF. CDR3 coding DNA: TGTGCCAGCAGCTTCGAAAAAATAAGTGGGAGACACTCCTACAATGAGCAGTTCTTC.

This chain joins TRBV29-1 and TRBJ2-7; maybe TRBD1 (5 bases). Trimming pared 0 bases from V and 2 bases from J, leaving 14 bases between. The CDR3 loop spans 15 amino acids. Germline values: CDR1 SQVTM, CDR2 ANQGSEA. The CDR3 DNA follows: TGCAGCGTTGAAGATCGTCAGGGTGTGACCTACGAGCAGTACTTC. Translation gives CSVEDRQGVTYEQYF.

This clone was detected a few times. The chain combines TRBV30 with TRBJ1-1, with D possibly matching TRBD1 (5 bases). Trimming shortened V by 4 bases and J by 0 bases, and 9 bases separated the two germline ends. The CDR3 is made up of 13 amino acids. Germline lookup yields CDR1 GTSNPN and CDR2 SVGIG (reference sequence). CDR3 DNA sequence: TGTGCCTGGACAGGGAACATGAACACTGAAGCTTTCTTT. Translated: CAWTGNMNTEAFF. Filled out from reference TRBV30 and TRBJ1-1, the complete variable domain reads SQTIHQWPATLVQPVGSPLSLECTVEGTSNPNLYWYRQAAGRGLQLLFYSVGIGQISSEVPQNLSASRPQDRQFILSSKKLLLSDSGFYLCAWTGNMNTEAFFGQGTRLTVV.

Comments on this clone: This same CDR3 is encoded by further DNA sequences in the sample. The genes are TRBV27 and TRBJ2-3; no firm D call. This CDR3 has 13 residues. Trimming took off 3 bases at V and 0 bases at J, with 4 bases between the two ends. Per germline, CDR1 MNHEY and CDR2 SMNVEV (reference sequence). CDR3 bases: TGTGCCAGCAGTTTCTACAGCACAGATACGCAGTATTTT. Residues: CASSFYSTDTQYF.

The sample holds one count of this clone. This sequence joins TRBV28 and TRBJ2-1, with 7 bases matching TRBD2. Trimming took 6 bases from V and 7 from J; bases not matched to a gene: 9. CDR1 MDHEN and CDR2 SYDVKM come from the germline V gene. The CDR3 is made up of 14 amino acids. CDR3 residues: CASRKPAGVNEQFF. CDR3 nucleotide sequence: TGTGCCAGCAGGAAACCGGCGGGAGTAAATGAGCAGTTCTTC.

V gene TRBV28 combines with J gene TRBJ1-2, with TRBD1 identical over 8 bases. The germline V gene encodes CDR1 MDHEN and CDR2 SYDVKM. V was pared by 3 bases and J by 3 bases, with 6 bases of the junction left unmatched. This CDR3 is 15 amino acids long. The DNA for the CDR3 is TGTGCCAGCAGTTTCCCGGACAGGGTGGACTATGGCTACACCTTC. Residues: CASSFPDRVDYGYTF.

The chain carries TRBV19 and TRBJ2-3, with D perhaps matching TRBD2 (5 bases). The CDR3 length is 15 residues. V lost 3 bases and J lost 5, with 15 bases in between. From germline, CDR1 is LNHDA and CDR2 SQIVND (reference sequence). The CDR3 bases are TGTGCCAGTAGTATGGGTGGCCTAGCAATAGATACGCAGTATTTT. Its protein is CASSMGGLAIDTQYF.

The V call is TRBV5-1, the J call TRBJ2-2; 9 bases are a match to TRBD1. This CDR3 has 14 residues. Trimming took 4 bases from V and 6 from J; bases not matched to a gene: 4. Per germline, CDR1 SGHRS and CDR2 YFSETQ. CDR3 coding DNA: TGCGCCAGCAGCCCCCGGGACAGGGCCGGGGAGCTGTTTTTT. Its protein product is CASSPRDRAGELFF. Together with reference TRBV5-1 and TRBJ2-2, the CDR3 gives the full variable domain: KAGVTQTPRYLIKTRGQQVTLSCSPISGHRSVSWYQQTPGQGLQFLFEYFSETQRNKGNFPGRFSGRQFSNSRSEMNVSTLELGDSALYLCASSPRDRAGELFFGEGSRLTVL.

The rearrangement links TRBV7-9 to TRBJ2-3; TRBD2 matches 16 bases. The V gene's germline CDR1 is SEHNR and CDR2 FQNEAQ (reference sequence). This CDR3 spans 17 amino acids. The V segment lost 5 bases and the J segment 6 bases; nucleotides outside the gene matches: 8. CDR3 nucleotide sequence: TGTGCCAGCAGCCCGGGACTAGCGGGAGGGCCCTCGGATACGCAGTATTTT. The encoded protein is CASSPGLAGGPSDTQYF.

V usage is TRBV7-9 and J usage is TRBJ2-5; D may match TRBD1 or TRBD2 (5 bases each). The V end lost 8 bases, the J end lost 2 bases, and 12 bases lay between the germline ends. Germline CDR1 SEHNR, CDR2 FQNEAQ (reference sequence). The CDR3 runs to 13 residues. The CDR3 sequence: CASRGPHQETQYF. In DNA, the CDR3 is TGTGCCAGCCGGGGACCCCATCAAGAGACCCAGTACTTC. Using reference TRBV7-9 and TRBJ2-5 for the parts outside the CDR3, the full variable domain is DTGVSQNPRHKITKRGQNVTFRCDPISEHNRLYWYRQTLGQGPEFLTYFQNEAQLEKSRLLSDRFSAERPKGSFSTLEIQRTEQGDSAMYLCASRGPHQETQYFGPGTRLLVL.

This chain links TRBV10-2 with TRBJ2-1, with 9 bases aligning to TRBD1. Germline V gene lookup returns CDR1 WSHSY and CDR2 SAAADI. The junction had 20 bases not matched to a gene; V was cut back by 4 bases and J by 7 bases. This CDR3 has 19 amino acids. CDR3 bases: TGCGCCAGCAGTGCCCGCCCGGGACAGGGACGACGGGGAAGAAATGAGCAGTTCTTC. Protein sequence: CASSARPGQGRRGRNEQFF.